The 13 T cell receptor beta chains below come from one sample, sequenced in a study of T cells in Graves' hyperthyroidism and ophthalmopathy. TCR beta CDR3 regions were amplified from RNA transcripts. Using the HTBI primer set, a first-round RT-PCR was run on the TCR CDR3. TCRdb ran MiXCR on the multiplex PCR reads and lists one entry per CDR3 protein. The sample consists of about 710,000 distinct CDR3 sequences, about a sixth of them appearing once. The sample taken for sequencing was blood. The origin of the receptors is a man aged 18 to 35 with Graves' hyperthyroidism.

This chain connects TRBV11-2 to TRBJ2-2, with D perhaps given as TRBD1 or TRBD2 (5 bases each). The CDR3 runs to 17 residues. Trimming took 5 bases from V and 7 from J, leaving 23 bases between them. CDR1 SGHAT and CDR2 FQNNGV come from the germline V gene. CDR3 bases: TGTGCCAGCAGCCCCCGTTCTGGGGGATCATGGGACGGGGAGCTGTTTTTT. The encoded protein is CASSPRSGGSWDGELFF.

This clonotype has ten or more counts. The rearrangement uses TRBV18 and TRBJ2-2; 7 bases map to TRBD1. Germline V lookup: CDR1 KGHSH, CDR2 LQKENI. Trimming at V came to 8 bases and at J to 4 bases, leaving 10 bases not matched to a gene. The CDR3 runs to 15 residues. CDR3 amino acids: CASGPRDSLTGELFF. CDR3 coding DNA: TGTGCCAGCGGACCTCGGGACAGCCTCACCGGGGAGCTGTTTTTT. The full variable domain, rest sourced from reference TRBV18 and TRBJ2-2, is NAGVMQNPRHLVRRRGQEARLRCSPMKGHSHVYWYRQLPEEGLKFMVYLQKENIIDESGMPKERFSAEFPKEGPSILRIQQVVRGDSAAYFCASGPRDSLTGELFFGEGSRLTVL.

This clonotype was observed at least ten times. The rearrangement joins TRBV5-5 to TRBJ2-5; a weak D match, TRBD2 (7 bases). CDR3 length equals 15 residues. Germline-derived CDR1 and CDR2 are SGHKS and YYEKEE (reference sequence). Trimming took off 4 bases at V and 1 base at J, with 14 bases between the two ends. The CDR3 sequence is CASSPAGAGQETQYF. CDR3 DNA: TGTGCCAGCAGCCCCGCGGGGGCAGGCCAAGAGACCCAGTACTTC.

The sample holds a few counts of this clonotype. The rearrangement joins TRBV19 to TRBJ1-1, with D uncertain. CDR3 size: 14 residues. Trimming removed 5 bases from V and 1 base from J, with 11 bases in between. Germline lookup yields CDR1 LNHDA and CDR2 SQIVND (reference sequence). This CDR3 reads CASSSRGANTEAFF. The CDR3 DNA sequence: TGTGCCAGTAGTTCCCGGGGAGCGAACACTGAAGCTTTCTTT.

The CDR3: CASSPLAGENAYEQYF. CDR3 DNA sequence: TGTGCCAGTAGTCCGCTAGCGGGAGAGAACGCCTACGAGCAGTACTTC. The chain recombines TRBV19 with TRBJ2-7, with 10 bases fitting TRBD2. CDR1 and CDR2 from the germline V gene are LNHDA and SQIVND (reference sequence). V shed 5 bases and J 2 bases; nucleotides not matched to a gene: 9. The CDR3 has 16 amino acids.

There are many counts of this clonotype. The chain uses TRBV30 and TRBJ1-4, with 9 positions matching TRBD1. The germline V gene encodes CDR1 GTSNPN and CDR2 SVGIG (reference sequence). The CDR3 contains 15 residues. V was clipped by 4 bases and J by 0 bases; unmatched bases: 3. This CDR3 reads CAWKQGASTNEKLFF. CDR3 sequence (DNA): TGTGCCTGGAAACAGGGGGCCTCAACTAATGAAAAACTGTTTTTT.

As for this clonotype: It may be a read error: a sequence one base away is much more abundant. The rearrangement uses TRBV2 and TRBJ2-2; 10 bases line up with TRBD2. The CDR3 has 14 residues. The germline CDR1 and CDR2 sequences are SNHLY and FYNNEI. The CDR3 is CASGTSAGGGEPFF. The CDR3 DNA reads TGTGCCAGCGGGACTAGCGCTGGGGGCGGGGAGCCGTTTTTT. Complete variable domain (other parts from reference TRBV2 and TRBJ2-2): EPEVTQTPSHQVTQMGQEVILRCVPISNHLYFYWYRQILGQKVEFLVSFYNNEISEKSEIFDDQFSVERPDGSNFTLKIRSTKLEDSAMYFCASGTSAGGGEPFFGEGSRLTVL.

This clonotype was counted ten times or more. V gene TRBV20-1 combines with J gene TRBJ2-3, with 9 bases aligning to TRBD1. The germline V gene encodes CDR1 DFQATT and CDR2 SNEGSKA (reference sequence). The CDR3 runs 14 residues. V dropped 3 bases and J dropped 4; count of bases not matched to a gene: 5. The CDR3 protein is CSASRQGGPDTQYF. The DNA for the CDR3 is TGCAGTGCTAGTCGACAGGGGGGCCCAGATACGCAGTATTTT.

This clonotype has only one observation. This sequence joins TRBV7-9 and TRBJ1-6; D gene ambiguous. CDR3 length: 13 amino acids. The germline V gene encodes CDR1 SEHNR and CDR2 FQNEAQ (reference sequence). The ends were cut back, 1 base at V and 14 bases at J, with 12 bases in the middle. The CDR3 spells CASSLVGGPTLHF. CDR3 nucleotide sequence: TGTGCCAGCAGCTTAGTGGGCGGTCCCACCCTCCACTTT. Drawing the rest from reference TRBV7-9 and TRBJ1-6, the complete variable domain is DTGVSQNPRHKITKRGQNVTFRCDPISEHNRLYWYRQTLGQGPEFLTYFQNEAQLEKSRLLSDRFSAERPKGSFSTLEIQRTEQGDSAMYLCASSLVGGPTLHFGNGTRLTVT.

This clonotype was counted between two and nine times. J is TRBJ2-1 and V is TRBV12-3 or TRBV12-4, with a tentative D call TRBD2 (5 bases). The CDR3 totals 12 residues. V was shortened by 6 bases and J by 12 bases, with 15 bases between the two germline ends. CDR3 nucleotide sequence: TGTGCCAGCAGCCCCCCGGGGAGAGCGCAGTTCTTC. Its protein product is CASSPPGRAQFF.

This clonotype was counted ten times or more. The chain is built from TRBV28 and TRBJ2-7, with D possibly TRBD2 on 5 matching bases. This CDR3 has 12 residues. V gave up 7 bases and J gave up 2 bases, with 9 bases separating them. Germline V gene sequence: CDR1 MDHEN, CDR2 SYDVKM. The CDR3 spells CASNEGTYEQYF. Here the CDR3 DNA reads TGTGCCAGCAACGAGGGAACCTACGAGCAGTACTTC.

About this clonotype: One junction end disagrees with the germline gene, perhaps due to a read error. The CDR3 coding sequence is TGTGCCAGCAGCCTCGGGGGGGACTACAATGAGCAGCTCTTC. Its translation is CASSLGGDYNEQLF. The chain combines TRBV11-3 with TRBJ2-1; 8 nucleotides match TRBD2. The CDR3 contains 14 residues. Germline-derived CDR1 and CDR2 are SGHNT and YENEEA.

Details on this clonotype: This may stem from a read error, because a much larger clone lies one nucleotide away. The CDR3 loop is CSARPGGQPYEQYF. DNA of the CDR3: TGCAGTGCTAGGCCCGGCGGGCAGCCTTACGAGCAGTACTTC. The chain combines TRBV20-1 with TRBJ2-7; D perhaps matches TRBD2 (5 bases). V shed 3 bases and J shed 4 bases, with 16 bases lying between them. This CDR3 has 14 amino acids. Germline values: CDR1 DFQATT, CDR2 SNEGSKA (reference sequence).